Listed here are 14 T cell receptor beta chains from one sample, sequenced in a study of blood T cell repertoires in COVID-19. The data were produced by immunoSEQ multiplex PCR, yet TCRdb's version contains in-frame clones alone and is incomplete. Of 150,000 to 200,000 clones listed, roughly 84% were seen once; the top ten hold around 5%. The sequenced sample consisted of peripheral blood. The receptor source for this set is a woman in her forties or fifties with COVID-19, enrolled during active disease.

This clone has just one count. The CDR3 nucleotides read TGTGCCAGTAGTGCAGGGGCCGGTGTAAGCTACGAGCAGTACTTC. Its protein is CASSAGAGVSYEQYF. The chain links TRBV19 to TRBJ2-7; D perhaps matches TRBD1 (6 bases). Trimming left V 5 bases short and J 3 bases short, with 17 bases between. Germline loops: CDR1 LNHDA, CDR2 SQIVND (reference sequence). The CDR3 spans 15 residues. Filled out from reference TRBV19 and TRBJ2-7, the complete variable domain reads DGGITQSPKYLFRKEGQNVTLSCEQNLNHDAMYWYRQDPGQGLRLIYYSQIVNDFQKGDIAEGYSVSREKKESFPLTVTSAQKNPTAFYLCASSAGAGVSYEQYFGPGTRLTVT.

The gene calls are TRBV4-1 and TRBJ2-5, with 7 bases that match TRBD1. The germline V gene has CDR1 MGHRA and CDR2 YSYEKL. Losses at the gene ends were 3 bases for V and 5 bases for J; bases not matched to a gene: 15. The CDR3 covers 17 residues. CDR3 nucleotide sequence: TGCGCCAGCAGCCAGATCCAAGGCCCAGGGGGACGGGAGACCCAGTACTTC. This gives the protein CASSQIQGPGGRETQYF.

The chain recombines TRBV18 with TRBJ2-7; 7 positions agree with TRBD1. Trimming took 6 bases from V and 2 from J; bases not matched to a gene: 7. This CDR3 comprises 14 residues. Germline V CDR1 and CDR2: KGHSH, LQKENI. This CDR3 reads CASSPDRVTYEQYF. Written as DNA, the CDR3 is TGTGCCAGCTCCCCCGACAGGGTAACCTACGAGCAGTACTTC.

This chain links TRBV19 with TRBJ1-5; 8 nucleotides line up with TRBD1. The V gene's germline CDR1 is LNHDA and CDR2 SQIVND (reference sequence). This CDR3 spans 17 amino acids. V was clipped by 0 bases and J by 10 bases; unmatched bases: 14. The CDR3 nucleotides are TGTGCCAGTAGTATAGACAGGGACAGGCCCTCTCCGGATCCCCAGCATTTT. This encodes CASSIDRDRPSPDPQHF.

The gene calls are TRBV18 and TRBJ1-4, with 8 bases fitting TRBD1. CDR1 and CDR2 (germline): KGHSH, LQKENI. The CDR3 consists of 15 residues. J was trimmed by 8 bases and V by 3 bases; bases with no gene match: 8. CDR3 DNA: TGTGCCAGCTCACCCCGACAGGGGAGTGACGAAAAACTGTTTTTT. Translation gives CASSPRQGSDEKLFF. Drawing the rest from reference TRBV18 and TRBJ1-4, the complete variable domain is NAGVMQNPRHLVRRRGQEARLRCSPMKGHSHVYWYRQLPEEGLKFMVYLQKENIIDESGMPKERFSAEFPKEGPSILRIQQVVRGDSAAYFCASSPRQGSDEKLFFGSGTQLSVL.

The chain joins TRBV28 to TRBJ1-2, with 10 positions matching TRBD1. Germline values: CDR1 MDHEN, CDR2 SYDVKM. The CDR3 totals 16 residues. Unmatched junction bases numbered 13, after V lost 6 bases and J lost 6 bases. The CDR3 loop is CASSYGTGANYDGYTF. CDR3 coding DNA: TGTGCCAGCAGCTACGGGACAGGGGCCAACTACGATGGCTACACCTTC.

The chain is built from TRBV7-2 and TRBJ2-3, with 9 bases matching TRBD2. This CDR3 region has 15 residues. CDR1 is SGHTA and CDR2 is FQGNSA in the germline V gene. Trimming took 5 bases from V and 6 from J; bases not matched to a gene: 9. The CDR3 sequence: CASSPYTSGGDTQYF. The CDR3 DNA reads as TGTGCCAGCAGCCCCTATACCAGCGGGGGGGATACGCAGTATTTT.

The chain carries TRBV4-1 and TRBJ1-6; no reliable D call. The CDR3 is 14 residues long. Trimming took 2 bases from V and 10 from J, leaving 12 bases between them. Germline V CDR1 and CDR2: MGHRA, YSYEKL. The CDR3 sequence: CASSQTGLVSPLHF. The CDR3 DNA is TGCGCCAGCAGCCAAACCGGACTGGTATCACCCCTCCACTTT.

This sequence joins TRBV10-3 and TRBJ2-5, with D maybe TRBD2 (6 bases). In germline, CDR1 is ENHRY, CDR2 SYGVKD. Trimming pared 4 bases from V and 4 bases from J, leaving 16 bases between. The CDR3 is 15 amino acids. The CDR3 protein is CAISGALGGGETQYF. CDR3 bases: TGTGCCATCAGTGGGGCCTTGGGGGGAGGAGAGACCCAGTACTTC.

The rearrangement links TRBV5-1 to TRBJ2-3; 13 bases map to TRBD2. V gave up 2 bases and J gave up 7 bases; unmatched junction bases: 10. The CDR3 contains 17 residues. Germline values: CDR1 SGHRS, CDR2 YFSETQ. The CDR3 loop is CASSLLDGLAGAYTQYF. The CDR3 DNA follows: TGCGCCAGCAGCTTACTCGACGGACTAGCGGGGGCATATACGCAGTATTTT.

The chain couples TRBV7-6 to TRBJ2-1, with TRBD1 identical over 11 bases. This CDR3 spans 16 amino acids. V trimming: 2 bases; J trimming: 6 bases; junction bases outside the gene matches: 6. Germline V lookup: CDR1 SGHVS, CDR2 FNYEAQ. The CDR3 loop reads CASSLLDGTGGNEQFF. DNA of the CDR3: TGTGCCAGCAGCTTACTAGACGGGACAGGGGGCAATGAGCAGTTCTTC. Using reference TRBV7-6 and TRBJ2-1 for the parts outside the CDR3, the full variable domain is GAGVSQSPRYKVTKRGQDVALRCDPISGHVSLYWYRQALGQGPEFLTYFNYEAQQDKSGLPNDRFSAERPEGSISTLTIQRTEQRDSAMYRCASSLLDGTGGNEQFFGPGTRLTVL.

V usage is TRBV10-1 and J usage is TRBJ2-4, with D tentatively TRBD1 (5 bases). Germline V gene data show CDR1 as WNHNN and CDR2 as SYGVQD (reference sequence). The CDR3 contains 17 residues. Trimming cost V 4 bases and J 1 base, with 17 bases left between them. CDR3 nucleotide sequence: TGCGCCAGCAGTGTACTGGAGACAGTCAAGGCCAAAAACATTCAGTACTTC. This codes for CASSVLETVKAKNIQYF.

This clone was counted between two and nine times. The chain joins TRBV7-9 to TRBJ2-7; no reliable D call. The germline CDR1 and CDR2 sequences are SEHNR and FQNEAQ (reference sequence). This CDR3 region has 13 residues. Trimming cost V 4 bases and J 3 bases, with 10 bases left between them. CDR3 loop: CASSSLSFYEQYF. DNA for the CDR3: TGTGCCAGCAGCTCCCTCTCCTTCTACGAGCAGTACTTC. The complete variable domain, with remaining parts taken from reference TRBV7-9 and TRBJ2-7, reads DTGVSQNPRHKITKRGQNVTFRCDPISEHNRLYWYRQTLGQGPEFLTYFQNEAQLEKSRLLSDRFSAERPKGSFSTLEIQRTEQGDSAMYLCASSSLSFYEQYFGPGTRLTVT.

In its sample, this clone was seen a few times. The chain links TRBV4-1 to TRBJ1-6; D unresolved. The CDR3 has 13 residues. CDR1 is MGHRA, CDR2 YSYEKL, per germline. V was trimmed by 2 bases and J by 10 bases, leaving 9 bases between them. The CDR3 reads CASSQKRESPLHF. The CDR3 DNA follows: TGCGCCAGCAGCCAAAAACGGGAATCACCCCTCCACTTT.